One and the same sample provided the 26 T cell receptor beta chains below, sequenced in a study of blood T cell repertoires in COVID-19. Sequencing used immunoSEQ multiplex PCR; TCRdb keeps in-frame clones, though not all of them. In the table there are about 240,000 clones, approximately 80% of which are singletons. Input material: peripheral blood. The receptors were gathered from a woman aged 80 or older with acute or convalescent COVID-19.

The V call is TRBV3-1 (or the pseudogene TRBV3-2), the J call TRBJ2-7; D may be TRBD2 (6 bases). CDR3 length: 16 amino acids. Germline-derived CDR1 and CDR2 are LGHDT and YNNKEL (reference sequence). Trimming stripped 3 bases from V and 4 bases from J, with 19 bases between. The chain's CDR3 is CASSQTLISGRYEQYF. The CDR3 nucleotides read TGTGCCAGCAGCCAGACCTTGATTAGCGGCCGTTACGAGCAGTACTTC.

The chain uses TRBV28 and TRBJ1-1, with 8 bases that match TRBD1. This CDR3 has 16 amino acids. Germline CDR1 is MDHEN and CDR2 is SYDVKM. Trimming took 6 bases from V and 0 from J; bases not matched to a gene: 9. For the CDR3, the DNA is TGTGCCAGCAGCGCACGGACAGGGAGGTTGAACACTGAAGCTTTCTTT. Protein product: CASSARTGRLNTEAFF.

V gene TRBV18 combines with J gene TRBJ2-3, with 14 positions matching TRBD2. Per the germline V gene, CDR1 is KGHSH and CDR2 is LQKENI. The CDR3 totals 16 residues. With 3 bases clipped from V and 3 bases from J, the junction kept 2 bases outside the gene matches. The CDR3 bases are TGTGCCAGCTCACCGACTAGCGGGGGGGCAACAGATACGCAGTATTTT. Translating gives CASSPTSGGATDTQYF.

This chain uses TRBV28 with TRBJ2-7, with 9 positions matching TRBD1. Germline CDR1 and CDR2: MDHEN and SYDVKM. This CDR3 is built from 13 residues. V gave up 10 bases and J gave up 7 bases; unmatched junction bases: 11. Written as DNA, the CDR3 is TGTGCCACGGCCGGGACAGGGATGGGTGAGCAGTACTTC. It is translated as CATAGTGMGEQYF.

The chain carries TRBV15 and TRBJ1-1; the D is unclear. Germline CDR1 reads LNHNV; CDR2 reads YYDKDF (reference sequence). The V gene lost 1 base and the J gene lost 6 bases, with 9 bases spanning the gap. The CDR3 spans 13 residues. CDR3 residues: CATSRAGYAEAFF. CDR3 sequence (DNA): TGTGCCACCAGCAGAGCAGGATATGCTGAAGCTTTCTTT.

This clone was picked up a small number of times. The chain recombines TRBV4-1 with TRBJ1-5; 8 bases map to TRBD1. Looked up from germline, CDR1 is MGHRA and CDR2 is YSYEKL. Germline trimming cut 5 bases from V and 7 bases from J; bases unmatched to any gene: 4. This CDR3 region has 13 residues. CDR3 coding DNA: TGCGCCAGCAGCAAGGACAGGGACCAGCCCCAGCATTTT. As protein: CASSKDRDQPQHF.

V is TRBV3-1 (or the pseudogene TRBV3-2) and J is TRBJ2-1, with 11 bases aligning to TRBD1. V was pared by 3 bases and J by 15 bases, with 1 base of the junction left unmatched. Germline V gene lookup returns CDR1 LGHDT and CDR2 YNNKEL (reference sequence). This CDR3 has 11 residues. The CDR3 here is CASSHGQGAFF. The CDR3 coding sequence is TGTGCCAGCAGCCACGGACAGGGGGCGTTCTTC.

The chain combines TRBV10-3 with TRBJ2-2; D remains ambiguous. The CDR3 is 14 amino acids. Deletions cut 2 bases from V and 4 bases from J, with 8 bases between. Germline values: CDR1 ENHRY, CDR2 SYGVKD. CDR3 in DNA: TGTGCCATCAGTGAGCCCACGGGCACCGGGGAGCTGTTTTTT. It is translated as CAISEPTGTGELFF.

The chain employs TRBV27 and TRBJ1-1; D unclear. The CDR3 spans 15 residues. Germline V gene sequence: CDR1 MNHEY, CDR2 SMNVEV (reference sequence). The germline V and J ends were trimmed by 0 bases and 1 base, with 9 bases remaining between them. The CDR3 region is CASSLSPLSNTEAFF. As DNA, the CDR3 is TGTGCCAGCAGTTTATCCCCCCTTTCGAACACTGAAGCTTTCTTT.

J is TRBJ2-3 and V is TRBV2; 11 bases match TRBD2. This CDR3 is 14 amino acids long. Looked up from germline, CDR1 is SNHLY and CDR2 is FYNNEI. After removal of 5 bases from V and 4 bases from J, the junction contained 2 bases not matched to a gene. CDR3 residues: CASSIAGGADTQYF. CDR3 nucleotide sequence: TGTGCCAGCAGTATAGCGGGGGGGGCAGATACGCAGTATTTT.

This clone showed up just a few times. The J gene is TRBJ1-5, the V gene TRBV9, with TRBD1 matching 7 bases. Germline V gene lookup returns CDR1 SGDLS and CDR2 YYNGEE. With 3 bases clipped from V and 2 bases from J, the junction kept 2 bases outside the gene matches. CDR3 length equals 14 residues. The CDR3 DNA follows: TGTGCCAGCAGCGCTGGACAGGGCAATCAGCCCCAGCATTTT. Translation: CASSAGQGNQPQHF.

The V call is TRBV7-2, the J call TRBJ2-2; D is unclear. Germline CDR1 SGHTA, CDR2 FQGNSA. V was pared by 5 bases and J by 4 bases, with 11 bases between. The CDR3 is made up of 14 amino acids. The CDR3 coding sequence is TGTGCCAGCAGCCCCCCCCCATTCACCGGGGAGCTGTTTTTT. Translation: CASSPPPFTGELFF. Variable domain in full (rest from reference TRBV7-2 and TRBJ2-2): GAGVSQSPSNKVTEKGKDVELRCDPISGHTALYWYRQSLGQGLEFLIYFQGNSAPDKSGLPSDRFSAERTGGSVSTLTIQRTQQEDSAVYLCASSPPPFTGELFFGEGSRLTVL.

The rearrangement joins TRBV20-1 to TRBJ1-2; D is undetermined. CDR3 length: 11 residues. Germline CDR1 reads DFQATT; CDR2 reads SNEGSKA (reference sequence). V dropped 6 bases and J dropped 8 bases, with 13 bases sitting between them. The CDR3 region has the DNA TGCAGTGCGGGGAGGGAGGAGGGCTACACCTTC. It yields the protein CSAGREEGYTF.

J is TRBJ2-3 and V is TRBV7-3; D not resolved. The CDR3 is 13 amino acids. V lost 4 bases and J lost 0, with 5 bases in between. The V gene's germline CDR1 is SGHTA and CDR2 FQGTGA. The CDR3 nucleotides read TGTGCCAGCAGCTCCCAAAGCACAGATACGCAGTATTTT. Its translation is CASSSQSTDTQYF.

The rearrangement links TRBV24-1 to TRBJ1-1; the D gene is possibly TRBD1 (6 bases). CDR3 length: 15 residues. From germline, CDR1 is KGHDR and CDR2 SFDVKD. V shed 6 bases and J shed 3 bases, with 16 bases lying between them. Here the CDR3 reads CATSRGDTRDTEAFF. The DNA of the CDR3 is TGTGCCACCAGTCGTGGGGACACAAGAGACACTGAAGCTTTCTTT.

The chain recombines TRBV15 with TRBJ2-7; D is perhaps TRBD1 (6 bases). Germline V gives CDR1 LNHNV, CDR2 YYDKDF (reference sequence). The CDR3 runs 13 residues. Trimming pared 9 bases from V and 1 base from J, leaving 13 bases between. CDR3 in amino acids: CATGAMRSYEQYF. CDR3 in DNA: TGTGCCACGGGGGCGATGAGGTCCTACGAGCAGTACTTC.

V usage is TRBV7-2 and J usage is TRBJ2-1, with 11 bases aligning to TRBD2. This CDR3 comprises 16 residues. Trimming took 1 base from V and 10 from J; bases not matched to a gene: 9. From germline, CDR1 is SGHTA and CDR2 FQGNSA. The CDR3 DNA reads as TGTGCCAGCAGCTTAGATGCTCTAGCGGGGGGCGGGGAGCAGTTCTTC. Its translation: CASSLDALAGGGEQFF.

V is TRBV7-3 and J is TRBJ2-3; 7 nucleotides align to TRBD1. The trim removed 0 bases at V and 3 bases at J, leaving 3 bases unmatched. The CDR3 loop spans 15 amino acids. CDR1 SGHTA and CDR2 FQGTGA come from the germline V gene. DNA of the CDR3: TGTGCCAGCAGCTTAACAGGGGGCCAAACAGATACGCAGTATTTT. It encodes CASSLTGGQTDTQYF.

This CDR3 reads CATSMGGSTDTQYF. DNA of the CDR3: TGTGCCACCAGCATGGGGGGGAGCACAGATACGCAGTATTTT. V usage is TRBV15 and J usage is TRBJ2-3; 7 nucleotides match TRBD2. The CDR3 is 14 residues long. Germline V gives CDR1 LNHNV, CDR2 YYDKDF (reference sequence). V gave up 4 bases and J gave up 0 bases; unmatched junction bases: 1.

The V and J genes are TRBV29-1 and TRBJ2-6; 7 bases align to TRBD1. CDR3 length equals 11 residues. Trimming took 4 bases from V and 13 from J; bases not matched to a gene: 4. The V gene's germline CDR1 is SQVTM and CDR2 ANQGSEA. The CDR3 DNA is TGCAGCGTTGCGTCAGGGGGAGTCCTGACTTTC. Residues: CSVASGGVLTF.

This clone showed up just once. The V gene is TRBV11-1, the J gene TRBJ2-1, with TRBD1 matching 7 bases. The CDR3 spans 14 residues. Per the germline V gene, CDR1 is SGHAT and CDR2 is FQDESV (reference sequence). With 1 base clipped from V and 4 bases from J, the junction kept 1 base outside the gene matches. In DNA, the CDR3 is TGTGCCAGCAGCTTAGGGGACAGATACAATGAGCAGTTCTTC. Its translation is CASSLGDRYNEQFF. The whole variable domain, remainder taken from reference TRBV11-1 and TRBJ2-1, is EAEVAQSPRYKITEKSQAVAFWCDPISGHATLYWYRQILGQGPELLVQFQDESVVDDSQLPKDRFSAERLKGVDSTLKIQPAELGDSAMYLCASSLGDRYNEQFFGPGTRLTVL.

The chain couples TRBV27 to TRBJ1-6; D may be TRBD1 (5 bases). Germline V CDR1 and CDR2: MNHEY, SMNVEV (reference sequence). Trimming cost V 1 base and J 9 bases, with 13 bases left between them. The CDR3 contains 15 residues. CDR3 amino acids: CASSLFVGTGSPLHF. The CDR3 DNA follows: TGTGCCAGCAGTTTATTTGTCGGGACTGGTTCACCCCTCCACTTT.

V gene TRBV20-1 combines with J gene TRBJ2-1; no clear D gene. Germline-derived CDR1 and CDR2 are DFQATT and SNEGSKA (reference sequence). Trimming stripped 2 bases from V and 9 bases from J, with 5 bases between. The CDR3 runs 10 residues. CDR3 protein: CSARNLEQFF. The CDR3 nucleotides read TGCAGTGCTAGAAATCTTGAGCAGTTCTTC.

The genes are TRBV11-3 and TRBJ1-2; 10 bases line up with TRBD1. The CDR3 totals 17 residues. Germline CDR1 reads SGHNT; CDR2 reads YENEEA. The V and J ends lost 0 bases and 4 bases, in that order; junction bases with no gene match: 8. As DNA, the CDR3 is TGTGCCAGCAGCTTAGATGGAGGGACAGGGGTTCCCTATGGCTACACCTTC. Translating it yields CASSLDGGTGVPYGYTF.

The genes are TRBV9 and TRBJ1-2; perhaps TRBD1 as D (5 bases). Trimming removed 2 bases at V and 2 bases at J, with 7 bases between. The CDR3 extends over 13 amino acids. The V gene's germline CDR1 is SGDLS and CDR2 YYNGEE. In nucleotides, the CDR3 is TGTGCCAGCAGCGTGGACACCAACTATGGCTACACCTTC. The encoded protein is CASSVDTNYGYTF.

This chain joins TRBV6-5 and TRBJ2-2, with a weak D call TRBD1 (5 bases). This CDR3 contains 14 residues. Germline V gives CDR1 MNHEY, CDR2 SVGAGI. Trimming cost V 7 bases and J 7 bases, with 16 bases left between them. The CDR3 nucleotides read TGTGCCAGCATACGGGCAGGGTCCAGCGGGGAGCTGTTTTTT. Translation: CASIRAGSSGELFF.